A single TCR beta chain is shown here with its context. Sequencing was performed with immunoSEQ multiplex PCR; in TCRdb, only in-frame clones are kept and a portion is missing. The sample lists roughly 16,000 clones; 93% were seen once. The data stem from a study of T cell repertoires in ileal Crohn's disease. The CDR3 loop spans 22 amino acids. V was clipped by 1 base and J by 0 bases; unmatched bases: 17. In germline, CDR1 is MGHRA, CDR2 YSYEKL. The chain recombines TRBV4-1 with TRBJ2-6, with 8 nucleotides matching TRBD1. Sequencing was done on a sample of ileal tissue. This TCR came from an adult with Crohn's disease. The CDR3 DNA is TGCGCCAGCAGCCAAGGTTTGGGACAGGTCCCCCTTTATAGCTCTGGGGCCAACGTCCTGACTTTC. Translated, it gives CASSQGLGQVPLYSSGANVLTF.